This T cell receptor (beta chain) was sequenced during a study of blood T cells in healthy people across ages. Sample-barcoded 5' priming and a J-beta primer mix drove a second PCR of roughly 7 to 11 cycles. TCRdb independently ran MiXCR on the 5' RACE reads; one entry per CDR3 protein. The sample shows some 760,000 distinct CDR3 sequences, around 25% of them seen only once. Study findings and constraints: While age rose, TCR beta diversity per million T cells dropped in a roughly linear way.

With regard to this clonotype: Antigen unknown.

Trimming removed 6 bases at V and 9 bases at J, with 10 bases between. Germline lookup yields CDR1 LGHNA and CDR2 YNFKEQ. The CDR3 extends over 11 amino acids. The same sample was also used in a study of T cells of mothers and their children. Per that study: The overlap seen between related mothers and children slightly exceeded that of unrelated pairs, though not significantly.

This TCR derives from a boy aged 5 to 17 in good health. Specimen: blood. This chain joins TRBV4-2 and TRBJ2-3; no firm D call. The CDR3 DNA is TGTGCCAGCAGGCACGAAGCGACGCAGTATTTT. This codes for CASRHEATQYF.